The sequence of this T cell receptor (beta chain) was determined in a study of response to subunit inactivated influenza vaccine. Study conclusions and caveats: A suggestion made by the authors is that each seasonal influenza vaccination recruits few new T cells.

Trimming removed 2 bases at V and 6 bases at J, with 8 bases between. The CDR3 extends over 12 amino acids. This clonotype was detected many times. What it binds is unknown. TCRdb re-called the RT-PCR reads through MiXCR, storing one row per CDR3 protein. This sample carries 600,000 to 700,000 distinct CDR3 sequences, 11% to 15% of them seen once, and the ten largest clones take less than 8.5%. The source material was PBMCs from blood, sampled roughly 2 weeks before vaccination. This chain links TRBV12-3 or TRBV12-4 with TRBJ2-7; tentative D call: TRBD2 (5 bases). The source is a man aged 45-60 years who received an inactivated influenza vaccine. The CDR3 DNA is TGTGCCAGCAGTTTACCTGGGAGCGAGCAGTACTTC. Its translation: CASSLPGSEQYF.